What follows are 18 T cell receptor beta chains derived from one specimen sequenced in a study of T cell repertoires in cytomegalovirus infection. One entry per CDR3 protein, called by TCRdb with MiXCR from the reads. The data show roughly 230,000 distinct CDR3 sequences, with 22% seen just once and about 20% held by the top ten. Sequencing was done on a sample of CD8+ T cells from PBMCs. All receptors come from a human donor in good health (CMV status not recorded). Some clones in this sample may be carry-over from other donors' samples.

This clonotype has just a few counts. The V call is TRBV7-9, the J call TRBJ1-5, with a possible D match to TRBD1 (5 bases). V shed 1 base and J shed 7 bases, with 11 bases lying between them. Germline V gene sequence: CDR1 SEHNR, CDR2 FQNEAQ (reference sequence). The CDR3 loop spans 14 amino acids. CDR3 nucleotide sequence: TGTGCCAGCAGCTTAGATGGGGGTGAGCAGCCCCAGCATTTT. Its protein is CASSLDGGEQPQHF.

This chain connects TRBV6-1 to TRBJ1-4; tentative D call: TRBD1 (6 bases). Looked up from germline, CDR1 is MNHNS and CDR2 is SASEGT. The CDR3 has 13 residues. The ends were cut back, 8 bases at V and 7 bases at J, with 14 bases in the middle. CDR3 DNA sequence: TGTGCCAGCGAGTGGAGGGGGGGTGAAAAACTGTTTTTT. It yields the protein CASEWRGGEKLFF.

This clonotype was counted many times. This chain joins TRBV7-9 and TRBJ1-1, with 8 bases fitting TRBD1. The CDR3 is made up of 14 amino acids. CDR1 is SEHNR and CDR2 is FQNEAQ in the germline V gene (reference sequence). After removal of 6 bases from V and 5 bases from J, the junction contained 8 bases not matched to a gene. The CDR3 loop is CASRAGGASTEAFF. The CDR3 nucleotides are TGTGCCAGCAGGGCAGGGGGCGCGTCTACTGAAGCTTTCTTT.

The gene calls are TRBV7-6 and TRBJ2-1; D gene uncertain. The CDR3 runs to 13 residues. Germline V gene sequence: CDR1 SGHVS, CDR2 FNYEAQ. The V and J ends lost 5 bases and 5 bases respectively, with 10 bases between them. CDR3 loop: CASSRDSDNEQFF. In nucleotides, the CDR3 is TGTGCCAGCAGCCGCGACTCTGACAATGAGCAGTTCTTC.

The CDR3: CASRTDRGGAEAFF. The DNA for the CDR3 is TGTGCCAGCAGAACCGACAGGGGGGGGGCTGAAGCTTTCTTT. The chain combines TRBV7-9 with TRBJ1-1, with 9 bases that match TRBD1. CDR3 length: 14 amino acids. After removal of 6 bases from V and 6 bases from J, the junction contained 8 bases not matched to a gene. Germline-derived CDR1 and CDR2 are SEHNR and FQNEAQ (reference sequence).

This chain links TRBV29-1 with TRBJ2-2; TRBD1 matches 10 bases. Germline loops: CDR1 SQVTM, CDR2 ANQGSEA. The CDR3 has 13 amino acids. V gave up 5 bases and J gave up 5 bases; unmatched junction bases: 2. CDR3 protein: CSVRDRGTGELFF. CDR3 DNA: TGCAGCGTTAGGGACAGGGGAACCGGGGAGCTGTTTTTT.

This clonotype has just a few counts. The chain links TRBV28 to TRBJ2-7, with 8 bases matching TRBD1. The CDR3 extends over 13 amino acids. Losses at the gene ends were 6 bases for V and 4 bases for J; bases not matched to a gene: 5. Germline V lookup: CDR1 MDHEN, CDR2 SYDVKM. CDR3 sequence: CASSPTGGYEQYF. In nucleotides, the CDR3 is TGTGCCAGCAGCCCCACAGGGGGTTACGAGCAGTACTTC.

This clonotype has a handful of counts. The V call is TRBV15, the J call TRBJ2-2, with 7 nucleotides matching TRBD1. V gave up 2 bases and J gave up 3 bases; unmatched junction bases: 3. There are 15 residues in the CDR3. Germline V lookup: CDR1 LNHNV, CDR2 YYDKDF (reference sequence). The CDR3 DNA sequence: TGTGCCACCAGCAGACAGGGGGATCACACCGGGGAGCTGTTTTTT. Translating it yields CATSRQGDHTGELFF.

This clonotype was seen many times. The rearrangement joins TRBV4-1 to TRBJ1-5, with D perhaps TRBD1 (5 bases). Trimming pared 1 base from V and 1 base from J, leaving 8 bases between. The CDR3 contains 15 residues. Germline values: CDR1 MGHRA, CDR2 YSYEKL. In nucleotides, the CDR3 is TGCGCCAGCAGCCAAGCCGGGGCCAGCAATCAGCCCCAGCATTTT. Translation gives CASSQAGASNQPQHF.

For the CDR3, the DNA is TGTGCCAGTAGTATGCGGCAGCCCCCCTACAATGAGCAGTTCTTC. This sequence encodes CASSMRQPPYNEQFF. V and J are TRBV19 and TRBJ2-1; D is ambiguous. CDR3 length equals 15 residues. Trimming removed 3 bases from V and 2 bases from J, with 11 bases in between. Germline CDR1 LNHDA, CDR2 SQIVND (reference sequence). Variable domain in full (rest from reference TRBV19 and TRBJ2-1): DGGITQSPKYLFRKEGQNVTLSCEQNLNHDAMYWYRQDPGQGLRLIYYSQIVNDFQKGDIAEGYSVSREKKESFPLTVTSAQKNPTAFYLCASSMRQPPYNEQFFGPGTRLTVL.

This chain joins TRBV6-1 and TRBJ1-1, with unresolved D. V lost 2 bases and J 0 bases, leaving 4 bases between the germline ends. Germline-derived CDR1 and CDR2 are MNHNS and SASEGT. The CDR3 is 13 residues long. CDR3 sequence (DNA): TGTGCCAGCAGTGAACGGTTGAACACTGAAGCTTTCTTT. Translation: CASSERLNTEAFF.

The V and J genes are TRBV28 and TRBJ1-3; D perhaps matches TRBD1 (6 bases). In germline, CDR1 is MDHEN, CDR2 SYDVKM. The CDR3 is made up of 14 amino acids. V was pared by 3 bases and J by 4 bases, with 10 bases between. The CDR3 protein is CASSFKGVGNTIYF. CDR3 DNA: TGTGCCAGCAGTTTTAAGGGGGTCGGAAACACCATATATTTT.

The V gene is TRBV20-1, the J gene TRBJ2-4; possibly TRBD1 for D (6 bases). Germline CDR1 and CDR2: DFQATT and SNEGSKA (reference sequence). CDR3 length equals 15 residues. V was trimmed by 0 bases and J by 1 base, leaving 10 bases between them. CDR3 sequence: CSARETGSAKNIQYF. The DNA for the CDR3 is TGCAGTGCTAGAGAAACAGGGAGCGCCAAAAACATTCAGTACTTC.

The sample holds a few counts of this clonotype. The CDR3 here is CASSSLSGASTDTQYF. In nucleotides, the CDR3 is TGTGCCAGCAGCTCCCTCAGCGGGGCTAGCACAGATACGCAGTATTTT. The rearrangement uses TRBV28 and TRBJ2-3, with TRBD2 matching over 7 bases. Unmatched junction bases numbered 9, after V lost 6 bases and J lost 0 bases. CDR1 and CDR2 (germline): MDHEN, SYDVKM. This CDR3 region has 16 residues.

This clonotype was detected ten times or more. This rearrangement joins TRBV7-2 to TRBJ1-1; D is ambiguous. Between the trimmed V and J ends, which lost 1 base and 4 bases, there was a span of 7 bases. Germline V CDR1 and CDR2: SGHTA, FQGNSA. The CDR3 extends over 13 amino acids. The CDR3 sequence: CASSLVGSTEAFF. The CDR3 DNA reads as TGTGCCAGCAGCTTAGTGGGAAGCACTGAAGCTTTCTTT.

The chain has TRBV28 and TRBJ2-3; no firm D call. CDR3 length: 15 residues. Germline CDR1 MDHEN, CDR2 SYDVKM. V was pared by 0 bases and J by 2 bases, with 9 bases between. The CDR3 bases are TGTGCCAGCAGTTTATGGGGAATGTCCACAGATACGCAGTATTTT. Translation: CASSLWGMSTDTQYF.

This clonotype was counted only a few times. The genes are TRBV28 and TRBJ1-5; tentatively, D is TRBD1 (5 bases). The CDR3 covers 15 residues. Deletions cut 0 bases from V and 4 bases from J, with 10 bases between. From germline, CDR1 is MDHEN and CDR2 SYDVKM. The CDR3 DNA is TGTGCCAGCAGTTTATGGGGGGAAGGGAATCAGCCCCAGCATTTT. The encoded protein is CASSLWGEGNQPQHF.

The table lists this clonotype with many counts. J is TRBJ1-5 and V is TRBV28; D call uncertain. Looked up from germline, CDR1 is MDHEN and CDR2 is SYDVKM. This CDR3 has 14 residues. The germline V and J ends were trimmed by 1 base and 3 bases, with 7 bases remaining between them. This CDR3 is CASSLSDYNQPQHF. The CDR3 bases are TGTGCCAGCAGTTTATCAGATTACAATCAGCCCCAGCATTTT.